Below, 23 T cell receptor beta chains from the same sample are listed, as sequenced in a study of shared clonotypes between healthy human individuals. Profiled with immunoSEQ multiplex PCR; TCRdb holds only in-frame clones, not every one. Seen here are just over 2,000,000 clones, 95% observed once, and the top ten hold roughly 0.13%. Input material: naive CD4+ T cells sorted from blood. Subset reported: CD45RA+ positively selected. The receptors come from a man aged 18 to 35 in good health.

A note on this clone: An end of the junction does not agree with germline; a read error may underlie this. This sequence joins TRBV28 and TRBJ2-1, with TRBD2 matching 11 bases. The CDR3 is made up of 13 amino acids. Germline CDR1 MDHEN, CDR2 SYDVKM. As DNA, the CDR3 is TGTGCCAGCAGCCAAGGACTAGCGGGCTTTCCAGTCTTC. Amino acids: CASSQGLAGFPVF.

V usage is TRBV7-8 and J usage is TRBJ2-7, with D unresolved. In germline, CDR1 is SGHVS, CDR2 FQNEAQ. V lost 5 bases and J 7 bases, leaving 18 bases between the germline ends. The CDR3 length is 14 residues. This chain's CDR3 is CASSPFMVLQEQYF. Here the CDR3 DNA reads TGTGCCAGCAGCCCTTTTATGGTGCTGCAGGAGCAGTACTTC.

V usage is TRBV10-3 and J usage is TRBJ1-2; D remains ambiguous. The CDR3 sequence is 14 residues long. V gave up 3 bases and J gave up 4 bases, with 12 bases separating them. Germline-derived CDR1 and CDR2 are ENHRY and SYGVKD. The CDR3 bases are TGTGCCATCAGTGATAGGCAGGCCTCCTATGGCTACACCTTC. It translates to CAISDRQASYGYTF.

On this clone itself: The sample has other DNA sequences that encode this CDR3 too. The chain uses TRBV6-5 and TRBJ1-2; D might be TRBD1 (5 bases). This CDR3 has 14 residues. Trimming removed 4 bases at V and 2 bases at J, with 11 bases between. Germline V lookup: CDR1 MNHEY, CDR2 SVGAGI. CDR3 sequence: CASSSGTVNYGYTF. The DNA for the CDR3 is TGTGCCAGCAGTTCCGGGACGGTGAACTATGGCTACACCTTC.

V is TRBV4-1 and J is TRBJ1-2; D is unresolved. V was trimmed by 4 bases and J by 1 base, leaving 13 bases between them. This CDR3 is 15 amino acids long. Germline CDR1 and CDR2: MGHRA and YSYEKL. In nucleotides, the CDR3 is TGCGCCAGCAGCCGAAGTCCGGCAGATAACTATGGCTACACCTTC. This sequence encodes CASSRSPADNYGYTF.

This sequence joins TRBV5-1 and TRBJ2-2; TRBD1 agrees at 8 bases. This CDR3 is built from 15 residues. Germline-derived CDR1 and CDR2 are SGHRS and YFSETQ. V dropped 4 bases and J dropped 3; count of bases not matched to a gene: 5. In DNA form, the CDR3 reads TGCGCCAGCAGCAGGACAGGGACTGACACCGGGGAGCTGTTTTTT. Translating gives CASSRTGTDTGELFF.

This sequence joins TRBV4-3 and TRBJ2-7, with 8 bases that match TRBD2. CDR3 length: 16 amino acids. The ends lost 0 bases at V and 5 bases at J; junction bases unmatched: 9. CDR1 LGHNA and CDR2 YSLEER come from the germline V gene. Here the CDR3 reads CASSQDPGLAFDEQYF. DNA of the CDR3: TGCGCCAGCAGCCAAGATCCAGGACTAGCCTTTGACGAGCAGTACTTC.

The chain employs TRBV5-1 and TRBJ2-5; the match to TRBD2 covers 13 bases. Germline V gene lookup returns CDR1 SGHRS and CDR2 YFSETQ. After removal of 3 bases from V and 5 bases from J, the junction contained 7 bases not matched to a gene. This CDR3 is built from 16 residues. The CDR3 region is CASSWPGLAGQETQYF. CDR3 nucleotide sequence: TGCGCCAGCAGCTGGCCGGGACTAGCGGGACAGGAGACCCAGTACTTC.

This clone was observed a single time. The same CDR3 also results from other DNA sequences found in this sample. The chain uses TRBV19 and TRBJ2-7; D remains unclear. V shed 3 bases and J shed 0 bases, with 6 bases lying between them. This CDR3 comprises 13 residues. The germline V gene encodes CDR1 LNHDA and CDR2 SQIVND (reference sequence). The CDR3 nucleotides read TGTGCCAGTAGTATCTATCACTCCTACGAGCAGTACTTC. Amino acids: CASSIYHSYEQYF.

As for this clone: The sample holds other DNA sequences that translate to the same CDR3. The chain combines TRBV5-1 with TRBJ2-5, with no clear D. Germline values: CDR1 SGHRS, CDR2 YFSETQ. The V and J ends lost 0 bases and 2 bases respectively, with 8 bases between them. This CDR3 is built from 14 residues. The CDR3 DNA sequence: TGCGCCAGCAGCTTGGCAACCGCGCAAGAGACCCAGTACTTC. Translation gives CASSLATAQETQYF.

The J gene is TRBJ1-2, the V gene TRBV30, with 9 bases fitting TRBD1. CDR3 length equals 13 residues. CDR1 is GTSNPN, CDR2 SVGIG, per germline (reference sequence). Trimming at V came to 0 bases and at J to 6 bases, leaving 2 bases not matched to a gene. CDR3 sequence reads: CAWSVGTGNGYTF. The CDR3 DNA sequence: TGTGCCTGGAGTGTCGGGACAGGGAATGGCTACACCTTC.

The chain links TRBV30 to TRBJ2-7; 7 nucleotides align to TRBD1. The CDR3 is made up of 16 amino acids. The germline CDR1 and CDR2 sequences are GTSNPN and SVGIG (reference sequence). J gave up 3 bases and V 4 bases, and 15 bases lay outside the gene matches. The CDR3 reads CAWTNLIGTVLYEQYF. The CDR3 nucleotides read TGTGCCTGGACAAATCTGATAGGGACAGTCCTCTACGAGCAGTACTTC.

On this clone: Other nucleotide sequences from this sample produce the same CDR3. The V and J genes are TRBV11-2 and TRBJ2-7, with D uncertain. V lost 5 bases to trimming and J lost 4 bases, with 6 bases between them. Germline-derived CDR1 and CDR2 are SGHAT and FQNNGV. The CDR3 extends over 11 amino acids. The CDR3 here is CASSPGYEQYF. The DNA for the CDR3 is TGTGCCAGCAGCCCCGGATACGAGCAGTACTTC.

This chain uses TRBV6-5 with TRBJ1-2; D not certain. V gave up 2 bases and J gave up 1 base, with 8 bases separating them. There are 14 residues in the CDR3. From germline, CDR1 is MNHEY and CDR2 SVGAGI. The CDR3, as DNA: TGTGCCAGCAGTTACGGAGTGGGTAACTATGGCTACACCTTC. This sequence encodes CASSYGVGNYGYTF.

Concerning this clone itself: Other DNA sequences within the sample encode an identical CDR3. V gene TRBV28 combines with J gene TRBJ1-2; the D gene is possibly TRBD1 (6 bases). Germline CDR1 is MDHEN and CDR2 is SYDVKM. Deletions cut 1 base from V and 2 bases from J, with 8 bases between. CDR3 length: 14 residues. In DNA form, the CDR3 reads TGTGCCAGCAGTTTATACCAGGGGAACTATGGCTACACCTTC. This encodes CASSLYQGNYGYTF.

The V and J genes are TRBV6-5 and TRBJ2-7; 7 nucleotides line up with TRBD1. Per germline, CDR1 MNHEY and CDR2 SVGAGI. The CDR3 consists of 14 residues. Germline trimming cut 5 bases from V and 5 bases from J; bases unmatched to any gene: 9. For the CDR3, the DNA is TGTGCCAGCAGTCGAGGGACAGCGAACCACGAGCAGTACTTC. This encodes CASSRGTANHEQYF.

The J gene is TRBJ2-7, the V gene TRBV18; a possible D gene is TRBD1 (6 bases). The CDR3 spans 14 residues. V shed 5 bases and J shed 2 bases, with 13 bases lying between them. In germline, CDR1 is KGHSH, CDR2 LQKENI. The CDR3 loop is CASSADSGTYEQYF. For the CDR3, the DNA is TGTGCCAGCTCAGCGGACAGTGGGACCTACGAGCAGTACTTC.

The chain uses TRBV11-2 and TRBJ2-6; unclear D gene. The V gene's germline CDR1 is SGHAT and CDR2 FQNNGV. Trimming took off 3 bases at V and 0 bases at J, with 6 bases between the two ends. CDR3 length equals 15 residues. The CDR3 sequence is CASSLQPSGANVLTF. CDR3 bases: TGTGCCAGCAGCTTGCAGCCCTCTGGGGCCAACGTCCTGACTTTC.

The chain couples TRBV5-1 to TRBJ1-2; possible D gene TRBD1, 5 bases. Trimming removed 2 bases at V and 6 bases at J, with 11 bases between. The CDR3 contains 13 residues. The germline V gene encodes CDR1 SGHRS and CDR2 YFSETQ. CDR3 bases: TGCGCCAGCAGCTTATCGGGGCCTGATGGCTACACCTTC. Its translation is CASSLSGPDGYTF.

J is TRBJ1-2 and V is TRBV4-3, with D unresolved. In germline, CDR1 is LGHNA, CDR2 YSLEER. The CDR3 is 16 residues long. Between the trimmed V and J ends, which lost 0 bases and 8 bases, there was a span of 19 bases. The CDR3 loop is CASSQDYGGNKRGYTF. The CDR3 nucleotides are TGCGCCAGCAGCCAAGATTATGGCGGGAACAAACGAGGCTACACCTTC.

The chain couples TRBV18 to TRBJ1-4; no clear D gene. The germline V gene encodes CDR1 KGHSH and CDR2 LQKENI. The CDR3 totals 13 residues. Trimming pared 5 bases from V and 8 bases from J, leaving 12 bases between. CDR3 in amino acids: CASSYSVGEKLFF. The CDR3 nucleotides read TGTGCCAGCTCATATTCCGTCGGGGAAAAACTGTTTTTT.

A note on this clone: This same CDR3 is encoded by further DNA sequences in the sample. The rearrangement joins TRBV5-1 to TRBJ2-3; the D gene is possibly TRBD2 (5 bases). The V end lost 0 bases, the J end lost 5 bases, and 10 bases lay between the germline ends. CDR3 length: 14 residues. Germline values: CDR1 SGHRS, CDR2 YFSETQ. CDR3: CASSLVPGEDTQYF. The CDR3, as DNA: TGCGCCAGCAGCTTGGTGCCCGGGGAAGATACGCAGTATTTT.

A word on this clone: The same CDR3 is also encoded by other DNA sequences in this sample. This sequence joins TRBV30 and TRBJ2-1; TRBD2 aligns across 8 bases. The length of the CDR3 is 15 residues. In germline, CDR1 is GTSNPN, CDR2 SVGIG (reference sequence). V lost 0 bases, J lost 2 bases, and 3 bases stayed unmatched. The CDR3 spells CAWSVRAGAYNEQFF. CDR3 in DNA: TGTGCCTGGAGTGTGAGAGCGGGGGCCTACAATGAGCAGTTCTTC.